The clone carrying this TCR beta chain was seen only once. Its antigen remains unknown. The germline V and J ends were trimmed by 0 bases and 6 bases, with 15 bases remaining between them. Germline V gene lookup returns CDR1 LNHNV and CDR2 YYDKDF (reference sequence). The CDR3 consists of 16 residues. Method: immunoSEQ multiplex PCR; TCRdb's copy keeps in-frame clones and lacks some. The table includes 1,500,000 or so clones, 96% detected once. These data originate in a study of shared clonotypes between healthy human individuals. Whole-study findings and limits: Incompleteness in sorted-subset sequencing, despite large depth, was shown by rarefaction.

V gene TRBV15 combines with J gene TRBJ1-5; TRBD1 might be the D (6 bases). The material sequenced was naive CD4+ T cells sorted from blood. Noted subset: CD45RA+ positively selected. This TCR was sampled from a man aged 25-40 years in good health. CDR3 region: CATSRDRPTGSQPQHF. The CDR3 region has the DNA TGTGCCACCAGCAGAGATCGCCCGACAGGAAGTCAGCCCCAGCATTTT. Full variable domain (missing parts from reference TRBV15 and TRBJ1-5): DAMVIQNPRYQVTQFGKPVTLSCSQTLNHNVMYWYQQKSSQAPKLLFHYYDKDFNNEADTPDNFQSRRPNTSFCFLDIRSPGLGDTAMYLCATSRDRPTGSQPQHFGDGTRLSIL.